This is a list of T cell receptor beta chains from one sample in a study of glioma-infiltrating T cells. In TCRdb, the multiplex PCR reads were re-called with MiXCR into one record per CDR3 protein. The repertoire holds 300,000 to 450,000 distinct CDR3 sequences, with about two fifths as singletons. The material sequenced was glioma tissue, nonneoplastic brain tissue, or PBMCs (not recorded which). The receptor set was obtained from a human donor with low-grade glioma or glioblastoma, undergoing nonglioma brain surgery, or in good health (not recorded which). The CDR3 runs from the conserved cysteine through the conserved F or W. The D gene is left open where the match is weak. Part of the rows lack a size; the others show once, few, many or a class for expanded clones.

V: TRBV6-2/TRBV6-3; J: TRBJ1-2; D: .; length: 15; size: .; DNA: TGTGCCAGCAGTTACTGGGCAGACGTTCACTATGGCTACACCTTC; CDR3: CASSYWADVHYGYTF
V: TRBV15; J: TRBJ2-7; D: .; length: 16; size: .; DNA: TGTGCCACCAGCAGACGGCAGGGTGAGGGGATCTACGAGCAGTACTTC; CDR3: CATSRRQGEGIYEQYF
V: TRBV28; J: TRBJ1-2; D: .; length: 15; size: .; DNA: TGTGCCAGCATTTGGACACGGCGGCTTTTCTATGGCTACACCTTC; CDR3: CASIWTRRLFYGYTF
V: TRBV24-1; J: TRBJ2-1; D: .; length: 13; size: few; DNA: TGTGCCACCTCCCCCACGTCCTACAATGAGCAGTTCTTC; CDR3: CATSPTSYNEQFF
V: TRBV28; J: TRBJ2-6; D: .; length: 18; size: .; DNA: TGTGCCAGCAGTCTCCGGACGGGAATACGATCTGGGGCCAACGTCCTGACTTTC; CDR3: CASSLRTGIRSGANVLTF
V: TRBV25-1; J: TRBJ2-7; D: TRBD1; length: 17; size: many; DNA: TGTGCCAGCAGTGCACTAACCGAGGGACAGGAGAGTTACGAGCAGTACTTC; CDR3: CASSALTEGQESYEQYF
V: TRBV5-4; J: TRBJ2-7; D: .; length: 11; size: .; DNA: TGTGCCAGCAGTAGAGGGAACGAGCAGTACTTC; CDR3: CASSRGNEQYF
V: TRBV12-3/TRBV12-4; J: TRBJ1-5; D: .; length: 13; size: once; DNA: TGTGCCAGCAGGCAGACTAGCAATCAGCCCCAGCATTTT; CDR3: CASRQTSNQPQHF
V: TRBV19; J: TRBJ2-1; D: .; length: 15; size: .; DNA: TGTGCCAGTAGTATACAGGGAAACCCGTTAGATGAGCAGTTCTTC; CDR3: CASSIQGNPLDEQFF
V: TRBV20-1; J: TRBJ1-1; D: .; length: 15; size: .; DNA: TGCAGTGCCAAACTTCCTCGAGGGGTGAACACTGAAGCTTTCTTT; CDR3: CSAKLPRGVNTEAFF
V: TRBV20-1; J: TRBJ1-5; D: TRBD1; length: 14; size: few; DNA: TGCAGTGCTAGTAGGGACAGGGATGATCAGCCCCAGCATTTT; CDR3: CSASRDRDDQPQHF
V: TRBV28; J: TRBJ2-5; D: TRBD2; length: 20; size: .; DNA: TGTGCCAGCAGCCCGTGGGCCTCGACTAGCGGGAGGACCTACCAAGAGACCCAGTACTTC; CDR3: CASSPWASTSGRTYQETQYF
V: TRBV6-2/TRBV6-3; J: TRBJ2-5; D: .; length: 15; size: once; DNA: TGTGCCATCAGGAGGACTATCGGGAGAGAAGAGACCCAGTACTTC; CDR3: CAIRRTIGREETQYF
V: TRBV6-1; J: TRBJ2-1; D: .; length: 12; size: many; DNA: TGTGCCAGCACGGGCGGCTACAATGAGCAGTTCTTC; CDR3: CASTGGYNEQFF
V: TRBV6-5; J: TRBJ2-5; D: TRBD2; length: 18; size: .; DNA: TGTGCCAGCAGCCAAGGGGGACTAGCGGGGCTACCACAAGAGACCCAGTACTTC; CDR3: CASSQGGLAGLPQETQYF
V: TRBV4-3; J: TRBJ2-7; D: .; length: 15; size: few; DNA: TGCGCCAGCAGCCTCCTTGAGGGACTCACCTACGAGCAGTACTTC; CDR3: CASSLLEGLTYEQYF
V: TRBV6-2/TRBV6-3; J: TRBJ2-7; D: TRBD1; length: 16; size: .; DNA: TGTGCCAGCAGTTACTCGCGGGACAGGAGCTCCTACGAGCAGTACTTC; CDR3: CASSYSRDRSSYEQYF
V: TRBV7-2; J: TRBJ1-3; D: .; length: 17; size: .; DNA: TGTGCCAGCAGCTTAGTAGGACAAAGGGTCTCTGGAAACACCATATATTTT; CDR3: CASSLVGQRVSGNTIYF
V: TRBV6-2/TRBV6-3; J: TRBJ2-7; D: .; length: 14; size: many; DNA: TGTGCCAGCAGTACCCCGTTACACTCCTACGAGCAGTACTTC; CDR3: CASSTPLHSYEQYF
V: TRBV19; J: TRBJ1-1; D: .; length: 15; size: .; DNA: TGTGCCAGTAACTACAGGGTGAGGGGGAACACTGAAGCTTTCTTT; CDR3: CASNYRVRGNTEAFF